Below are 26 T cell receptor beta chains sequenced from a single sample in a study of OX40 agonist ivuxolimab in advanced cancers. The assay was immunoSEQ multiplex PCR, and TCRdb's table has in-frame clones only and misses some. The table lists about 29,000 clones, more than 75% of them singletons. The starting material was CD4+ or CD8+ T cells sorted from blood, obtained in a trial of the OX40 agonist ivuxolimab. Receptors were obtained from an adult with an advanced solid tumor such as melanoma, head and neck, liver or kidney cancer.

DNA for the CDR3: TGCGCCAGCAGCCAAGGGAGGGTGGGGGACACTGAAGCTTTCTTT. Its translation: CASSQGRVGDTEAFF. The rearrangement uses TRBV4-1 and TRBJ1-1, with D possibly TRBD1 on 5 matching bases. This CDR3 is built from 15 residues. The germline CDR1 and CDR2 sequences are MGHRA and YSYEKL. With 1 base removed from V and 3 bases from J, the gap between germline ends came to 12 bases.

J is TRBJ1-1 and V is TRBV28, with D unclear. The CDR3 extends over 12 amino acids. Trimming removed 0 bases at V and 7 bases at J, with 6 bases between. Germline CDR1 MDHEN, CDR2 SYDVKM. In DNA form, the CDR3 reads TGTGCCAGCAGTTTATGGGGTGGTGAAGCTTTCTTT. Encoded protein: CASSLWGGEAFF.

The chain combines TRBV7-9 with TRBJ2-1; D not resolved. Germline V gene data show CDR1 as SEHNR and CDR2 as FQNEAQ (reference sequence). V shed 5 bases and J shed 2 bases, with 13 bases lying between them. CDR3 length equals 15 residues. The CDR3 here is CASSVTSEPYNEQFF. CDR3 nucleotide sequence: TGTGCCAGCAGCGTTACCTCGGAGCCCTACAATGAGCAGTTCTTC. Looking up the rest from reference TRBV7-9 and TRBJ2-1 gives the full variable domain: DTGVSQNPRHKITKRGQNVTFRCDPISEHNRLYWYRQTLGQGPEFLTYFQNEAQLEKSRLLSDRFSAERPKGSFSTLEIQRTEQGDSAMYLCASSVTSEPYNEQFFGPGTRLTVL.

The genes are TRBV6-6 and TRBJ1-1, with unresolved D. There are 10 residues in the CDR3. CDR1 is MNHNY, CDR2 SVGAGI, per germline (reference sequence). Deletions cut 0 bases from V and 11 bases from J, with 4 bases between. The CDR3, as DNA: TGTGCCAGCAGTTACTCCCCCGCTTTCTTT. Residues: CASSYSPAFF.

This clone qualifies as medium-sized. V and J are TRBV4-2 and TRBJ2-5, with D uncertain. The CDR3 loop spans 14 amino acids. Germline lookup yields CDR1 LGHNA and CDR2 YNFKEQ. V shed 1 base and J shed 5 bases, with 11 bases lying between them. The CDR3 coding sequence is TGTGCCAGCAGCCAAGGTCGAGGTAGGGAGACCCAGTACTTC. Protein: CASSQGRGRETQYF.

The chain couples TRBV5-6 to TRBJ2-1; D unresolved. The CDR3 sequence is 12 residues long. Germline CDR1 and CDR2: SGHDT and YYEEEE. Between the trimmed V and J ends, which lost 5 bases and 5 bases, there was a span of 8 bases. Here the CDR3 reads CASRPQHNEQFF. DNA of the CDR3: TGTGCCAGCAGACCACAGCACAATGAGCAGTTCTTC. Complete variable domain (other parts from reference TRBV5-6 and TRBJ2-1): DAGVTQSPTHLIKTRGQQVTLRCSPKSGHDTVSWYQQALGQGPQFIFQYYEEEERQRGNFPDRFSGHQFPNYSSELNVNALLLGDSALYLCASRPQHNEQFFGPGTRLTVL.

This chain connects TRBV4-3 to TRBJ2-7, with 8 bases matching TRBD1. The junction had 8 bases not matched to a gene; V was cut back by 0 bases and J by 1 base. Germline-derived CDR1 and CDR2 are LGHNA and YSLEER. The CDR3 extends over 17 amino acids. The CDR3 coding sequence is TGCGCCAGCAGCCAAGATCGGCAGGGGGCGGTATCCTACGAGCAGTACTTC. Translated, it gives CASSQDRQGAVSYEQYF.

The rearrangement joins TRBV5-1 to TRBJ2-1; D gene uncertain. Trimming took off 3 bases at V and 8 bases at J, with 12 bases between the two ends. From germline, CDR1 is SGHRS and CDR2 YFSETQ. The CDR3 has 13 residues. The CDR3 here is CASSYYPADEQFF. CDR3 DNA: TGCGCCAGCAGCTACTACCCGGCCGATGAGCAGTTCTTC. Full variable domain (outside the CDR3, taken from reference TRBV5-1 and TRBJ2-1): KAGVTQTPRYLIKTRGQQVTLSCSPISGHRSVSWYQQTPGQGLQFLFEYFSETQRNKGNFPGRFSGRQFSNSRSEMNVSTLELGDSALYLCASSYYPADEQFFGPGTRLTVL.

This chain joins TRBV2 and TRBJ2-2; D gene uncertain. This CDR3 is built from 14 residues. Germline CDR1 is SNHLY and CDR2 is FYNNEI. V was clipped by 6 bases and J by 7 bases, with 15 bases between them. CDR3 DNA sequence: TGTGCCAGCAGAATCCTCCCGGCTAGCGGGGAGCTGTTTTTT. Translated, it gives CASRILPASGELFF.

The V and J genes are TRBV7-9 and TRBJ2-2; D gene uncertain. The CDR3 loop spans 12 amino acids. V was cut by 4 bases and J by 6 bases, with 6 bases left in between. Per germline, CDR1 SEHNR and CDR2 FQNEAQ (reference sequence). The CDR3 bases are TGTGCCAGCAGCTATGTATCCGGGGAGCTGTTTTTT. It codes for CASSYVSGELFF.

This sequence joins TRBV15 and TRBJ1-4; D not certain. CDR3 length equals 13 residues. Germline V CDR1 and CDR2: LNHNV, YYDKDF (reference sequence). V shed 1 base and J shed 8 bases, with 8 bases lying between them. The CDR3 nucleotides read TGTGCCACCAGCAGAGCGCATGAAGAAAAACTGTTTTTT. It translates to CATSRAHEEKLFF.

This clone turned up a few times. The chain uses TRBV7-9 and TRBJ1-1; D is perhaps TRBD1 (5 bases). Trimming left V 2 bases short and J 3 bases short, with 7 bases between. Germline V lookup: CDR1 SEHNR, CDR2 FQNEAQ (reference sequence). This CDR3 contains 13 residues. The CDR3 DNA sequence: TGTGCCAGCAGCTTACAGGGCTACACTGAAGCTTTCTTT. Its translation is CASSLQGYTEAFF.

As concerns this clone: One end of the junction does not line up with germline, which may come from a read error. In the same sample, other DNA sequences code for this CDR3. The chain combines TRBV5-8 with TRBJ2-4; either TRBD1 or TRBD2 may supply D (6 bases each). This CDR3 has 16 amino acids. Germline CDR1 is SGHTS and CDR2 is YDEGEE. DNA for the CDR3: TGTGCCAGCAGCTTGGCCGGGACACTAGCCAAAAACATCCAGTACTTC. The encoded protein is CASSLAGTLAKNIQYF.

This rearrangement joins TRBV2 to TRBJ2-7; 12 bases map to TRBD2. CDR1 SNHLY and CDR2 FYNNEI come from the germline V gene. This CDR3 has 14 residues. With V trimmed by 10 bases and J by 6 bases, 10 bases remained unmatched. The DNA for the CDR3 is TGTGCCATCAGACTAGCGGGAGAAGCGCGCGAGCAGTACTTC. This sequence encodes CAIRLAGEAREQYF. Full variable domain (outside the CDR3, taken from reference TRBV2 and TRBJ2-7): EPEVTQTPSHQVTQMGQEVILRCVPISNHLYFYWYRQILGQKVEFLVSFYNNEISEKSEIFDDQFSVERPDGSNFTLKIRSTKLEDSAMYFCAIRLAGEAREQYFGPGTRLTVT.

The CDR3 bases are TGTGCCAGTAGTATGACGGGCTCTGGGGCCAACGTCCTGACTTTC. Amino acids: CASSMTGSGANVLTF. The V and J genes are TRBV19 and TRBJ2-6; the D is unclear. This CDR3 region has 15 residues. Trimming took 3 bases from V and 0 from J, leaving 6 bases between them. Germline values: CDR1 LNHDA, CDR2 SQIVND (reference sequence).

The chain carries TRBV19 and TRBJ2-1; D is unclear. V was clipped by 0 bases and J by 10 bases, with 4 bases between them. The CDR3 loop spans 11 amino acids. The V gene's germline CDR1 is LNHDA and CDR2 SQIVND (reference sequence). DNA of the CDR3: TGTGCCAGTAGTATAGATCTAGAGCAGTTCTTC. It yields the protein CASSIDLEQFF.

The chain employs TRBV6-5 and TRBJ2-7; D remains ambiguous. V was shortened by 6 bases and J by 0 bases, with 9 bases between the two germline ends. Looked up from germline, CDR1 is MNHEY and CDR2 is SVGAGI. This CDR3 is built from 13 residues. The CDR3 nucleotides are TGTGCCAGCAGGGCCGGGCACTCCTACGAGCAGTACTTC. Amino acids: CASRAGHSYEQYF.

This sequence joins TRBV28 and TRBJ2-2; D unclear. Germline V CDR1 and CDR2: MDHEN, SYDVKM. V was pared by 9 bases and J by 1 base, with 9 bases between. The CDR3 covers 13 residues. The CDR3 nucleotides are TGTGCCAGTACGACGGGGAACACCGGGGAGCTGTTTTTT. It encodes CASTTGNTGELFF.

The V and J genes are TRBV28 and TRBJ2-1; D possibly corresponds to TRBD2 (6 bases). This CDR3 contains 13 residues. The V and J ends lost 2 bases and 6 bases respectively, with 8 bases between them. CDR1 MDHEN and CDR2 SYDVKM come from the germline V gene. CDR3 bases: TGTGCCAGCAGTTTACAGGGAGGCAATGAGCAGTTCTTC. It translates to CASSLQGGNEQFF.

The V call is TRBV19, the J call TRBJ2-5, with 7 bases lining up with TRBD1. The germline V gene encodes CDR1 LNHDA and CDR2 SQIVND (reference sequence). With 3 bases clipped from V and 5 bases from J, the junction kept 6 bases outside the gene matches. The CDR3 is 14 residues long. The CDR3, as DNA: TGTGCCAGTAGTATCGAGGGGGCTCGGGAGACCCAGTACTTC. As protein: CASSIEGARETQYF.

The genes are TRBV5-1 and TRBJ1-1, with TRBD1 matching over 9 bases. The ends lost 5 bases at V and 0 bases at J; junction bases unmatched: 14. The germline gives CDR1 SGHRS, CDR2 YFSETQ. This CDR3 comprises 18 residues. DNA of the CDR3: TGCGCCAGCAGACCCAGCTGGGGACAGGGTTCTCTGAACACTGAAGCTTTCTTT. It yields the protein CASRPSWGQGSLNTEAFF.

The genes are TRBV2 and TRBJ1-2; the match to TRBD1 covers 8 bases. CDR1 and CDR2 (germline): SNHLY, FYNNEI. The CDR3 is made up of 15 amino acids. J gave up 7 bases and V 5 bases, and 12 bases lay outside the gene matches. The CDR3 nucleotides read TGTGCCAGCAGTCCTCTAATACAGGGGGATGGTGGCTACACCTTC. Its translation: CASSPLIQGDGGYTF.

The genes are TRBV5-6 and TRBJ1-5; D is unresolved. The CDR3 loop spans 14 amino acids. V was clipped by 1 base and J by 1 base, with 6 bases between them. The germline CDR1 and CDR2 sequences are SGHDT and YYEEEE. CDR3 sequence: CASSLRQSNQPQHF. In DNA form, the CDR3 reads TGTGCCAGCAGCTTGAGGCAAAGCAATCAGCCCCAGCATTTT.

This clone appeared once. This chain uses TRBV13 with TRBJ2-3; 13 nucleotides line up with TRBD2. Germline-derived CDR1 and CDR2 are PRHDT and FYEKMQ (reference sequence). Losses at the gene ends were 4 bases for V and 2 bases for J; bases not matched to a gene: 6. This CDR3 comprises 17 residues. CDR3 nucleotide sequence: TGTGCCAGCAGCTGGCGACTAGCGGGGGGACACACAGATACGCAGTATTTT. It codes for CASSWRLAGGHTDTQYF.

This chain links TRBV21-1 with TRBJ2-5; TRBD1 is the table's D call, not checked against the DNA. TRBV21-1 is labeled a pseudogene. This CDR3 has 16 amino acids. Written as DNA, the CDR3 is TGTGCCAGCAGCAAAGTGGCCGGGACATGTAAAGAGACCCAGTACTTC. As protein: CASSKVAGTCKETQYF.

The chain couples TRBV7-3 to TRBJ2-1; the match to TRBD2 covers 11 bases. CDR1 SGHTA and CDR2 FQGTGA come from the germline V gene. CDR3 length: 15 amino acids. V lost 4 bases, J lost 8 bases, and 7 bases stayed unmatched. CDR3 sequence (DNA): TGTGCCAGCAGCTCCGGACTAGCGGGTCTGGATGAGCAGTTCTTC. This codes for CASSSGLAGLDEQFF.